The rows below give T cell receptor beta chains drawn from one sample of a study of metastatic and nonmetastatic thyroid tumors. TCRdb reprocessed the PCR reads using MiXCR. The sample yields about 4,500 clones, roughly 15% seen once. Sequencing input: adjacent normal tissue. The receptors shown here come from a female donor with papillary thyroid cancer or a benign thyroid nodule (not recorded which). Some clones in this sample may be carry-over from other donors' samples. Both conserved end residues are part of each CDR3. D genes are given only for firm matches. For some rows the clone size is stated as once, few or many, or as a class when expanded; others skip it.

j_call v_call d_call clone_size cdr3_aa cdr3_nt
TRBJ2-2 TRBV27 . . CASSPSGLAANTGELFF TGTGCCAGCAGTCCCAGTGGGCTAGCTGCGAACACCGGGGAGCTGTTTTTT
TRBJ2-3 TRBV5-1 TRBD1 many CASSLGDRSTDTQYF TGCGCCAGCAGCCTAGGGGACAGGAGCACAGATACGCAGTATTTT
TRBJ2-7 TRBV28 TRBD2 . CASSSGTSGSSYEQYF TGTGCCAGCAGTTCGGGTACTAGCGGGAGCTCCTACGAGCAGTACTTC
TRBJ1-5 TRBV5-1 TRBD1 . CASSPGTVSNQPQHF TGCGCCAGCAGCCCAGGGACAGTTAGCAATCAGCCCCAGCATTTT
TRBJ1-4 TRBV28 . medium-sized CASSPPQSGKLFF TGTGCCAGCAGTCCCCCCCAAAGCGGAAAACTGTTTTTT
TRBJ2-1 TRBV19 TRBD2 many CASSIVWGASGRLGSYNEQFF TGTGCCAGTAGTATAGTATGGGGGGCTAGCGGGAGGTTGGGGTCCTACAATGAGCAGTTCTTC
TRBJ1-2 TRBV2 . medium-sized CASRRLGYGYTF TGTGCCAGCAGACGCCTTGGCTATGGCTACACCTTC
TRBJ1-5 TRBV7-6 . . CASILSRDIRPLSNQPQHF TGTGCTAGCATCTTATCCCGGGACATCAGACCCCTCAGCAATCAGCCCCAGCATTTT
TRBJ1-2 TRBV12-3/TRBV12-4 . medium-sized CASSLSGLLAF TGTGCCAGCAGTTTATCGGGACTGCTCGCCTTC
TRBJ1-5 TRBV11-2 . many CASSLVASNQPQHF TGTGCCAGCAGCTTAGTGGCCAGCAATCAGCCCCAGCATTTT
TRBJ1-1 TRBV15 TRBD1 few CATSSTGGANTEDFF TGTGCCACCAGCAGCACAGGGGGAGCGAACACTGAAGATTTCTTT
TRBJ1-2 TRBV5-1 . . CASSPLGHGVRGYTF TGCGCCAGCAGCCCACTGGGACACGGAGTTAGAGGCTACACCTTC
TRBJ2-1 TRBV19 . . CASSIGLLNEQFF TGTGCCAGTAGTATCGGACTACTCAATGAGCAGTTCTTC
TRBJ1-2 TRBV28 . . CASSTPRGGYTF TGTGCCAGCAGTACCCCGCGGGGTGGCTACACCTTC
TRBJ2-1 TRBV2 TRBD1 . CASSSIGRGHNEQFF TGTGCCAGCAGTTCGATCGGAAGGGGGCACAATGAGCAGTTCTTC
TRBJ1-2 TRBV6-1 . few CASSAHGGADGYTF TGTGCCAGCAGCGCCCATGGGGGAGCTGATGGCTACACCTTC
TRBJ2-1 TRBV29-1 . many CSVVTVYNEQFF TGCAGCGTTGTAACAGTGTACAATGAGCAGTTCTTC
TRBJ2-2 TRBV27 TRBD2 few CASSLSGLAGGLVGELFF TGTGCCAGCAGTTTATCGGGACTAGCGGGAGGGCTTGTCGGGGAGCTGTTTTTT
TRBJ2-1 TRBV28 TRBD2 medium-sized CASSFSLAGGPSGYNEQFF TGTGCCAGCAGTTTCTCTCTAGCGGGAGGGCCCTCCGGCTACAATGAGCAGTTCTTC
TRBJ2-1 TRBV20-1 TRBD2 many CSARDQTGTSGRFFVDEQFF TGCAGTGCTAGAGATCAGACCGGGACTAGCGGGAGATTTTTCGTAGATGAGCAGTTCTTC
TRBJ1-2 TRBV7-3 TRBD1 medium-sized CASSLTGTGNYGYTF TGTGCCAGCAGCTTAACCGGGACAGGGAACTATGGCTACACCTTC
TRBJ2-1 TRBV2 . . CASSESRTRQPVIF TGTGCCAGCAGTGAATCCCGAACACGACAACCTGTTATCTTC
TRBJ2-1 TRBV7-8 . medium-sized CASSLTRGYYNEQFF TGTGCCAGCAGCTTGACCAGGGGTTACTACAATGAGCAGTTCTTC
TRBJ2-7 TRBV30 TRBD1 . CAWSPRTGQGSYEQYF TGTGCCTGGAGTCCCCGAACGGGACAGGGGAGCTACGAGCAGTACTTC
TRBJ1-2 TRBV20-1 . once CSAEPWALCGYTF TGCAGTGCCGAGCCCTGGGCCCTTTGCGGCTACACCTTC
TRBJ1-2 TRBV2 . few CASSPQGAQSWGYTF TGTGCCAGCAGTCCTCAGGGAGCTCAAAGTTGGGGCTACACCTTC
TRBJ1-2 TRBV4-1 . many CASSPEGHYGYTF TGCGCCAGCAGCCCCGAAGGACACTATGGCTACACCTTC
TRBJ1-2 TRBV12-3/TRBV12-4 . few CAISLRGSRDRTYGYTF TGTGCCATCAGTTTAAGAGGTTCTCGTGACAGGACCTATGGCTACACCTTC
TRBJ2-5 TRBV15 . few CATINRDSPETQYF TGTGCCACCATCAATCGGGACTCCCCGGAGACCCAGTACTTC
TRBJ2-4 TRBV27 . medium-sized CASSPNVGYGNIQYF TGTGCCAGCAGTCCCAATGTGGGGTACGGAAACATTCAGTACTTC
TRBJ1-2 TRBV6-7 TRBD1 . CTKWDRVTYGYTF TGTACCAAATGGGACAGGGTTACCTATGGCTACACCTTC
TRBJ2-3 TRBV6-4 TRBD2 . CASSDSGTSGGATDTQYF TGTGCCAGCAGTGACTCCGGGACTAGCGGGGGAGCCACAGATACGCAGTATTTT
TRBJ2-7 TRBV6-1 . . CASSEQEQGYSYEQYF TGTGCCAGCAGTGAACAGGAACAGGGCTACTCCTACGAGCAGTACTTC
TRBJ2-1 TRBV6-1 . medium-sized CASISLPGEEQFF TGTGCCAGCATCTCTCTCCCGGGGGAAGAGCAGTTCTTC
TRBJ2-3 TRBV9 . many CASRPGGATDTQYF TGTGCCAGCAGACCAGGGGGGGCCACAGATACGCAGTATTTT
TRBJ1-6 TRBV9 TRBD1 medium-sized CASSAGDRGLGSPLHF TGTGCCAGCAGCGCAGGAGACAGGGGTTTGGGTTCACCCCTCCACTTT
TRBJ2-1 TRBV28 . few CASSFFSLSYNGQFF TGTGCCAGCAGTTTTTTCTCCCTATCCTACAATGGGCAGTTCTTC
TRBJ2-7 TRBV5-1 TRBD2 . CASSWEGSVYEQYF TGCGCCAGCAGCTGGGAGGGGTCGGTTTACGAGCAGTACTTC
TRBJ2-3 TRBV19 TRBD1 many CASTPGQGYPVTQYF TGTGCCAGTACTCCCGGACAGGGGTATCCAGTTACGCAGTATTTT
TRBJ1-1 TRBV3-1 . many CASSFTGRQGEAFF TGTGCCAGCAGCTTCACAGGGAGACAAGGTGAAGCTTTCTTT
TRBJ1-1 TRBV3-1 . . CASSQGGGVFF TGTGCCAGCAGCCAAGGCGGTGGAGTTTTCTTT
TRBJ1-1 TRBV7-9 . medium-sized CASSLVRLNTEAFF TGTGCCAGCAGCTTAGTTCGGCTGAACACTGAAGCTTTCTTT
TRBJ2-7 TRBV4-1 TRBD2 . CASSKTGSGVYEQYF TGCGCCAGCAGCAAAACGGGGAGCGGGGTCTACGAGCAGTACTTC
TRBJ1-5 TRBV7-3 TRBD1 . CASSYGTGDMPQHF TGTGCCAGCAGCTACGGGACAGGGGACATGCCCCAGCATTTT
TRBJ2-7 TRBV6-1 . large CASTNRDYEQYF TGTGCCAGCACGAACAGAGACTACGAGCAGTACTTC
TRBJ2-7 TRBV28 TRBD2 . CASSPTIGGLLRGQYF TGTGCCAGCAGTCCTACTATCGGGGGGTTACTGCGGGGGCAGTACTTC
TRBJ2-7 TRBV27 . large CASSFTVNSYEQYF TGTGCCAGCAGTTTCACGGTCAACTCCTACGAGCAGTACTTC
TRBJ2-7 TRBV6-1 . few CATRVESSGDEQYF TGTGCCACAAGGGTCGAGAGTTCGGGGGACGAGCAGTACTTC
TRBJ1-4 TRBV4-1 . . CASSRGQAGNEKLFF TGCGCCAGCAGCCGAGGCCAGGCCGGTAATGAAAAACTGTTTTTT
TRBJ2-7 TRBV20-1 TRBD1 . CSAPGQGVPYEQYF TGCAGTGCACCCGGACAGGGTGTACCCTACGAGCAGTACTTC
TRBJ1-3 TRBV20-1 . . CSARATETTVNTIHF TGCAGTGCTAGAGCCACAGAAACCACTGTAAACACCATACATTTT
TRBJ2-3 TRBV2 . few CASRPRSREDTQYF TGTGCCAGCAGGCCCCGGTCCAGGGAAGATACGCAGTATTTT
TRBJ1-1 TRBV10-3 . many CASNRAKGTEAFF TGTGCCAGTAACCGGGCCAAGGGGACTGAAGCTTTCTTT
TRBJ1-5 TRBV27 TRBD1 . CASSHRGGSNQPQHF TGTGCCAGCAGTCACAGGGGCGGGAGCAATCAGCCCCAGCATTTT
TRBJ1-4 TRBV19 TRBD1 many CASSISGTGGEKLFF TGTGCCAGTAGTATATCTGGGACAGGGGGAGAAAAACTGTTTTTT
TRBJ2-7 TRBV19 TRBD1 . CSSSPDRADDEQYF TGTTCCAGTAGTCCGGACAGGGCAGACGACGAGCAGTACTTC
TRBJ2-3 TRBV3-1 . many CASRGGAAGYSTDTQYF TGTGCCAGCCGTGGAGGGGCAGCCGGCTATAGCACAGATACGCAGTATTTT
TRBJ2-7 TRBV6-1 . few CASTPRSSYEQYF TGTGCCAGCACTCCCCGGAGCTCCTACGAGCAGTACTTC